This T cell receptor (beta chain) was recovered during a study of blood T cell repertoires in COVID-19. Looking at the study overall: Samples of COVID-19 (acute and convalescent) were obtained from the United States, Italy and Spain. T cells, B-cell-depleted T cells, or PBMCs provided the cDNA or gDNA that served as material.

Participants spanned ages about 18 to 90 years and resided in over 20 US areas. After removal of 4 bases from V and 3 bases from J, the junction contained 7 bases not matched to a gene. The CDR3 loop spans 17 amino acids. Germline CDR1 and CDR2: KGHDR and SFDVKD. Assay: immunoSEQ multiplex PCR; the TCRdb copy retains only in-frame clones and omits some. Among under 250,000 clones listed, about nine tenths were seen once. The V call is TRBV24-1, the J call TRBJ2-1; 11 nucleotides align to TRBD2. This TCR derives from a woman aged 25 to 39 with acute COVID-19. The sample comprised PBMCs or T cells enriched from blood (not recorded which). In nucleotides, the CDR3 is TGTGCCACCAGTGACCTCCCGGGGACTAGCGGCTACAATGAGCAGTTCTTC. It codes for CATSDLPGTSGYNEQFF.